This TCR beta chain comes out of a study of beta chain features in type 1 diabetes. Broader study findings: TCRB CDR3 length was moderately but significantly reduced in all four CD4+ subsets of Type 1 diabetes patients. Sampled from patients, naive, central memory and Treg TCRB repertoires appeared more similar than those sampled from healthy donors.

Reverse transcription of all isolated RNA meant that expressed TCRB transcripts were sequenced. This table comes from immunoSEQ multiplex PCR, and its TCRdb copy is limited to in-frame clones, with some not included. The sample has about 270,000 clones; roughly an eighth are singletons. As to this clone: Antigen: not known.

CD45RO/CCR7/CD25/CD127/CD95/CD27 separated CD4+ naive, central memory, regulatory and stem cell-like memory cells by sorting. Germline assignment: CDR1 MDHEN and CDR2 SYDVKM. The CDR3 is 14 amino acids. V lost 4 bases, J lost 9 bases, and 16 bases lay in between. The sequenced sample consisted of naive CD4+ T cells from blood. The sequence was obtained from a young man with type 1 diabetes. The J gene is TRBJ2-1, the V gene TRBV28; D is perhaps TRBD2 (5 bases). CDR3 in amino acids: CASSSPPTRGEQFF. DNA of the CDR3: TGTGCCAGCAGTTCACCGCCCACTCGGGGTGAGCAGTTCTTC.